This T cell receptor beta chain derives from a study of blood T cells in healthy people across ages. Broader study findings: Donor CMV infection status was unknown, possibly confounding age-related changes in expanded clonotypes.

The authors ran a second PCR of roughly 6 to 12 cycles using a sample-barcoded 5' primer and a J-beta primer mix. A single record per CDR3 protein comes from TCRdb applying MiXCR to the 5' RACE reads. The table lists more than 650,000 distinct CDR3 sequences, 40% to 65% of them singletons. About this clonotype: No antigen is known for it.

Ranging in age from about 6 to 90, the donors were healthy Caucasian individuals from Russia. This CDR3 contains 16 residues. CDR1 is SNHLY, CDR2 FYNNEI, per germline. With 2 bases removed from V and 5 bases from J, the gap between germline ends came to 18 bases. The sequenced material came from blood. The clonotype originates from an elderly man in good health. V is TRBV2 and J is TRBJ2-5; D may match TRBD1 or TRBD2 (5 bases each). The CDR3 reads CASSESGLGESETQYF. The CDR3 DNA follows: TGTGCCAGCAGTGAATCGGGATTAGGGGAATCCGAGACCCAGTACTTC.